Presented here are 20 T cell receptor beta chains from one specimen sequenced in a study of CD8+CD57+ T cells in acquired aplastic anemia. According to the study, genomic DNA was the template for TCR beta VDJ and CDR3 profiling. TCRdb re-derived calls from the reads in MiXCR, one entry per CDR3 protein. This table has some 220,000 distinct CDR3 sequences, 34% appearing once. The source material was sorted CD4+, CD8+, or CD8+CD57+ T cells (not recorded which) from PBMCs. These receptor sequences come from a human donor in good health, serving as a control.

This clonotype was picked up many times. V gene TRBV19 combines with J gene TRBJ1-1; D is possibly TRBD1 (5 bases). V lost 4 bases to trimming and J lost 4 bases, with 13 bases between them. The CDR3 sequence is 14 residues long. The V gene's germline CDR1 is LNHDA and CDR2 SQIVND (reference sequence). The CDR3 DNA follows: TGTGCCAGTAGTACAGGGAGTTCGGGCACTGAAGCTTTCTTT. This translates into CASSTGSSGTEAFF.

This clonotype was counted between two and nine times. J is TRBJ2-1 and V is TRBV3-1, with 10 bases aligning to TRBD2. Germline CDR1 and CDR2: LGHDT and YNNKEL (reference sequence). V gave up 6 bases and J gave up 6 bases; unmatched junction bases: 5. This CDR3 contains 14 residues. The CDR3 DNA is TGTGCCAGCAGGTGGACTAGCGGTACCAATGAGCAGTTCTTC. Translation gives CASRWTSGTNEQFF.

There are many counts of this clonotype. The chain employs TRBV24-1 and TRBJ2-1; TRBD2 aligns across 7 bases. Per germline, CDR1 KGHDR and CDR2 SFDVKD. With V trimmed by 4 bases and J by 3 bases, 5 bases remained unmatched. CDR3 length: 15 amino acids. The CDR3 nucleotides read TGTGCCACCAGTGACCCCCGGGACTACTACAATGAGCAGTTCTTC. It yields the protein CATSDPRDYYNEQFF.

This clonotype has at least ten counts. A read error may account for a junction end that differs from germline. The chain carries TRBV7-9 and TRBJ2-1; 15 positions agree with TRBD2. Germline-derived CDR1 and CDR2 are SEHNR and FQNEAQ (reference sequence). The CDR3 spans 14 residues. The CDR3 protein is CASSSTGTSGRSSF. CDR3 nucleotides: TGTGCCAGCAGCTCGACCGGGACTAGCGGGAGGTCTTCCTTC.

The table lists this clonotype with many counts. This chain connects TRBV20-1 to TRBJ2-3; unclear D gene. The CDR3 runs to 14 residues. Germline CDR1 and CDR2: DFQATT and SNEGSKA (reference sequence). Trimming removed 1 base from V and 1 base from J, with 9 bases in between. In DNA, the CDR3 is TGCAGTGCTAGAGCGGGCTTCGGCACAGATACGCAGTATTTT. It specifies CSARAGFGTDTQYF.

The sample holds a few counts of this clonotype. The chain joins TRBV6-1 to TRBJ2-5, with TRBD2 matching over 8 bases. The CDR3 sequence is 16 residues long. J gave up 4 bases and V 3 bases, and 10 bases lay outside the gene matches. CDR1 is MNHNS, CDR2 SASEGT, per germline. CDR3 DNA: TGTGCCAGCAGTGATAGCGGGATCATCGGGGGAGAGACCCAGTACTTC. Its translation is CASSDSGIIGGETQYF.

This clonotype was detected many times. CDR3 in DNA: TGCAGTGTCCTATCAAGGGGGGCCACTGAAGCTTTCTTT. This encodes CSVLSRGATEAFF. The chain couples TRBV20-1 to TRBJ1-1, with D possibly matching TRBD1 (6 bases). The V gene's germline CDR1 is DFQATT and CDR2 SNEGSKA (reference sequence). Between the trimmed V and J ends, which lost 7 bases and 4 bases, there was a span of 16 bases. The CDR3 is 13 residues long.

V usage is TRBV6-5 and J usage is TRBJ2-1, with D uncertain. The CDR3 is 15 residues long. The V and J ends lost 0 bases and 13 bases respectively, with 19 bases between them. Germline loops: CDR1 MNHEY, CDR2 SVGAGI. CDR3 bases: TGTGCCAGCAGTTACTCCCCTAGAGGAGCGAACAGTCAGTTCTTC. This sequence encodes CASSYSPRGANSQFF.

This clonotype was seen at least ten times. The J gene is TRBJ2-7, the V gene TRBV5-8; D gene uncertain. CDR3 length equals 14 residues. Trimming left V 3 bases short and J 3 bases short, with 13 bases between. Germline loops: CDR1 SGHTS, CDR2 YDEGEE. CDR3 protein: CASSSGDGYYEQYF. The DNA of the CDR3 is TGTGCCAGCAGCTCGGGTGACGGATACTACGAGCAGTACTTC.

CDR3 in amino acids: CASRPRTSGSYEQYF. DNA of the CDR3: TGTGCCAGCAGACCCAGGACTAGCGGGAGCTACGAGCAGTACTTC. V usage is TRBV6-1 and J usage is TRBJ2-7; TRBD2 aligns across 13 bases. Germline V gene lookup returns CDR1 MNHNS and CDR2 SASEGT. The CDR3 runs 15 residues. V shed 6 bases, J shed 3 bases, and the junction held 5 bases outside the gene matches.

In this sample, this clonotype turned up many times. The V call is TRBV7-9, the J call TRBJ1-1; no clear D. This CDR3 region has 13 residues. Trimming stripped 0 bases from V and 1 base from J, with 3 bases between. Per the germline V gene, CDR1 is SEHNR and CDR2 is FQNEAQ (reference sequence). CDR3 in DNA: TGTGCCAGCAGCTTAGCCGCGAACACTGAAGCTTTCTTT. Its translation: CASSLAANTEAFF.

A note on this clonotype: A much more abundant neighbour one base away suggests this may be a read error. No conserved phenylalanine or tryptophan is present at the end of the CDR3, so a read error is the likely explanation. The rearrangement joins TRBV4-1 to TRBJ2-7; D gene ambiguous. The CDR3 sequence is 15 residues long. CDR1 and CDR2 (germline): MGHRA, YSYEKL. Trimming took off 3 bases at V and 3 bases at J, with 15 bases between the two ends. The CDR3 here is CASSQVANENYEQYL. Written as DNA, the CDR3 is TGCGCCAGCAGCCAGGTGGCCAACGAAAACTACGAGCAGTACCTC.

The genes are TRBV7-2 and TRBJ1-5; 7 positions agree with TRBD1. Per the germline V gene, CDR1 is SGHTA and CDR2 is FQGNSA. V dropped 4 bases and J dropped 7; count of bases not matched to a gene: 7. This CDR3 contains 14 residues. CDR3 amino acids: CASSSYRGDQPQHF. CDR3 bases: TGTGCCAGCAGCTCGTACAGGGGTGACCAGCCCCAGCATTTT.

Worth noting for this clonotype: This may be a read error, as it is one base from a much larger clone. Given the absence of the conserved phenylalanine or tryptophan at the CDR3 end, a read error is likely. The chain is built from TRBV12-3 or TRBV12-4 and TRBJ1-2; weak D call: TRBD1 (6 bases). The CDR3 covers 12 residues. V shed 4 bases and J shed 4 bases, with 7 bases lying between them. CDR3 in DNA: TGTGCCAGCAGTTACAGGGTCTATGGCTACACCCTC. Encoded protein: CASSYRVYGYTL.

In the case of this clonotype: Germline is not matched at one junction end, which may reflect a read error. V is TRBV25-1 and J is TRBJ2-7, with TRBD1 matching over 10 bases. CDR1 is MGHDK, CDR2 SYGVNS, per germline. CDR3 length equals 14 residues. CDR3 residues: CASSTGTGAYEQCF. CDR3 DNA: TGTGCCAGCAGCACCGGGACAGGGGCCTACGAGCAGTGCTTC.

The table lists this clonotype with many counts. V usage is TRBV10-1 and J usage is TRBJ1-1, with D unclear. Germline V lookup: CDR1 WNHNN, CDR2 SYGVQD (reference sequence). The CDR3 is 13 residues long. Trimming shortened V by 0 bases and J by 8 bases, and 10 bases separated the two germline ends. The CDR3 bases are TGCGCCAGCAGTGAGTCGTACGGGCAGGAAGCTTTCTTT. It translates to CASSESYGQEAFF.

Many counts were recorded for this clonotype. The chain links TRBV29-1 to TRBJ2-3; perhaps TRBD1 as D (6 bases). Trimming left V 6 bases short and J 3 bases short, with 10 bases between. Germline V lookup: CDR1 SQVTM, CDR2 ANQGSEA. The CDR3 has 12 amino acids. CDR3 amino acids: CSVSQGTDTQYF. The CDR3 nucleotides read TGCAGCGTCTCACAGGGAACAGATACGCAGTATTTT.

This clonotype was detected only a few times. The V gene is TRBV5-4, the J gene TRBJ1-3; D gene ambiguous. Germline CDR1 reads SGHNT; CDR2 reads YYREEE (reference sequence). Trimming stripped 0 bases from V and 0 bases from J, with 10 bases between. The CDR3 length is 16 residues. CDR3 residues: CASSLDMLSSGNTIYF. Written as DNA, the CDR3 is TGTGCCAGCAGCTTGGACATGCTAAGCTCTGGAAACACCATATATTTT.

This chain links TRBV11-2 with TRBJ2-7; TRBD2 is a possible D gene (6 bases). This CDR3 region has 14 residues. Per the germline V gene, CDR1 is SGHAT and CDR2 is FQNNGV. The ends were cut back, 1 base at V and 2 bases at J, with 9 bases in the middle. CDR3 protein: CASSLVGSPYEQYF. The CDR3 region has the DNA TGTGCCAGCAGCTTAGTCGGGAGCCCCTACGAGCAGTACTTC.

Ten or more counts support this clonotype. J is TRBJ2-2 and V is TRBV2, with 7 bases that match TRBD1. This CDR3 is built from 16 residues. In germline, CDR1 is SNHLY, CDR2 FYNNEI. V dropped 2 bases and J dropped 1; count of bases not matched to a gene: 4. This CDR3 reads CASSELGTVNTGELFF. As DNA, the CDR3 is TGTGCCAGCAGTGAATTGGGGACAGTGAACACCGGGGAGCTGTTTTTT. Complete variable domain (other parts from reference TRBV2 and TRBJ2-2): EPEVTQTPSHQVTQMGQEVILRCVPISNHLYFYWYRQILGQKVEFLVSFYNNEISEKSEIFDDQFSVERPDGSNFTLKIRSTKLEDSAMYFCASSELGTVNTGELFFGEGSRLTVL.